These T cell receptor beta chains were read from a single sample in a study of T-cell reconstitution after alpha-beta-depleted transplantation in children. TCRdb recomputed calls from the PCR reads with MiXCR, one row per CDR3 protein. The table has more than 200,000 distinct CDR3 sequences, about 15% seen once. The sequenced sample was PBMCs, mostly from graft donor cells, obtained 360 days after TCRalphabeta/CD19-depleted stem cell transplant. The receptors were gathered from a male patient aged 2 to 9 who had a stem cell transplant for acute lymphoblastic leukemia, so the T cells may come from the graft donor. The CDR3 runs from the conserved cysteine through the conserved F or W. Each record gives: clone size, V gene, J gene, D gene, CDR3 DNA, CDR3 protein. The D gene is left open where the match is weak. The size of a clone is reported for some rows only, either as once, few or many, or as a class for expanded clones.

few,TRBV12-3/TRBV12-4,TRBJ2-3,TRBD1,TGTGCCAGCAGTCCTCCCTCGACAGGGCCCACAGATACGCAGTATTTT,CASSPPSTGPTDTQYF
many,TRBV29-1,TRBJ2-5,.,TGCAGCGTTTCTCTGTCTTCGGAGACCCAGTACTTC,CSVSLSSETQYF
.,TRBV13,TRBJ2-1,TRBD2,TGTGCCAGCAGCTCGGGACGGGGGGTTTACAATGAGCAGTTCTTC,CASSSGRGVYNEQFF
few,TRBV5-1,TRBJ2-1,TRBD2,TGCGCCAGCAGCTTGGGGCCCCTAGCGGGGGAGGAGCAGTTCTTC,CASSLGPLAGEEQFF
.,TRBV15,TRBJ1-1,.,TGTGCCACCAGTGCGGAGGCTTTTGAGGACACTGAAGCTTTCTTT,CATSAEAFEDTEAFF
many,TRBV5-1,TRBJ2-5,TRBD1,TGTGCCAGCAGCTTAGACAGGGGTCGGGAGACCCAGTACTTC,CASSLDRGRETQYF
few,TRBV27,TRBJ2-1,TRBD2,TGTGCCAGCAGTTTGGGACTAGCGGGCCTATGGGATGAGCAGTTCTTC,CASSLGLAGLWDEQFF
.,TRBV3-1,TRBJ2-5,TRBD2,TGTGCCAGCAGCTATCATCCTACTAGCGCTGAAGAGACCCAGTACTTC,CASSYHPTSAEETQYF
few,TRBV5-1,TRBJ1-3,.,TGCGCCAGCAGCTGGACTTCTGGAAACACCATATATTTT,CASSWTSGNTIYF
.,TRBV5-4,TRBJ2-1,.,TGTGCCAGCAGCATGGGGGGGCAGGAGGGTGAGCAGTTCTTC,CASSMGGQEGEQFF
few,TRBV29-1,TRBJ2-3,TRBD2,TGCAGCGTTACCGCCGGACTAGCGGGTGGAGATACGCAGTATTTT,CSVTAGLAGGDTQYF
.,TRBV24-1,TRBJ2-1,TRBD2,TGTGCCACCAGCAGGACTAGCCGTGGCAATGAGCAGTTCTTC,CATSRTSRGNEQFF
.,TRBV12-3/TRBV12-4,TRBJ2-1,.,TGTGCCAGCAGTTTATCGTACCCCGTCAATGAGCAGTTCTTC,CASSLSYPVNEQFF
few,TRBV27,TRBJ1-2,TRBD1,TGTGCCAGCAGTTTCACCGGGACAGGGAACTATGGCTACACCTTC,CASSFTGTGNYGYTF
.,TRBV7-2,TRBJ1-3,.,TGTGCCAGCAGCCCTATGGGGCCCTCTGGAAACACCATATATTTT,CASSPMGPSGNTIYF
few,TRBV4-3,TRBJ2-2,.,TGCGCCAGCAGCCAAGACTTCCTCCCCGGGGAGCTGTTTTTT,CASSQDFLPGELFF
few,TRBV29-1,TRBJ2-2,.,TGCAGCGCCACAGAGGGGACCGGGGAGCTGTTTTTT,CSATEGTGELFF
.,TRBV5-1,TRBJ2-7,.,TGCGCCAGCACCTACAACGTAGGGGGGTCCTCCTACGAGCAGTACTTC,CASTYNVGGSSYEQYF
.,TRBV6-5,TRBJ1-5,.,TGTGCCAGCAGTTGGGACTTGAGCAATCAGCCCCAGCATTTT,CASSWDLSNQPQHF
.,TRBV29-1,TRBJ2-1,.,TGCAGCGTTGAAGATACCGGGGGGCGAGAGCAGTTCTTC,CSVEDTGGREQFF
.,TRBV6-2/TRBV6-3,TRBJ2-2,TRBD2,TGTGCCAGTTCCGATAGCGGGGGGGCTCCCGGGGAGCTGTTTTTT,CASSDSGGAPGELFF
few,TRBV20-1,TRBJ2-1,.,TGCAGTGCTAGCGTGGCAGGGGCCTCCTACAATGAGCAGTTCTTC,CSASVAGASYNEQFF
.,TRBV7-2,TRBJ2-5,TRBD2,TGTGCCAGCAGCTTATCTGGGACTAGCGCTAAAGAGACCCAGTACTTC,CASSLSGTSAKETQYF
few,TRBV7-9,TRBJ2-1,.,TGTGCCAGCAGCCGACCGGACTATTATCGTAATGAGCAGTTCTTC,CASSRPDYYRNEQFF
.,TRBV7-9,TRBJ2-2,.,TGTGCCAGCAGCTATGCTGCAGGGGGGCCCGGCGGGGAGCTGTTTTTT,CASSYAAGGPGGELFF
many,TRBV13,TRBJ2-3,TRBD1,TGTGCCAGCAGCTACTCACAGGGGGCAACAGATACGCAGTATTTT,CASSYSQGATDTQYF
many,TRBV12-3/TRBV12-4,TRBJ2-2,.,TGTGCCAGCATTTTAAGTAACACCGGGGAGCTGTTTTTT,CASILSNTGELFF
.,TRBV29-1,TRBJ1-3,.,TGCAGCGTTTCCAGGATCTCTGGAAACACCATATATTTT,CSVSRISGNTIYF
many,TRBV6-5,TRBJ2-1,TRBD2,TGTGCCAGCAGTTACTTACTAGCGGGAGCTATGAATGAGCAGTTCTTC,CASSYLLAGAMNEQFF
many,TRBV11-2,TRBJ2-5,.,TGTGCCAGCAGCCAGAGATGGGGGTCGGAGACCCAGTACTTC,CASSQRWGSETQYF
many,TRBV28,TRBJ2-5,TRBD2,TGTGCCAGCAGCCGACTAGCGGGGAAGTCAGAGACCCAGTACTTC,CASSRLAGKSETQYF
many,TRBV6-5,TRBJ2-7,.,TGTGCCAGCAGTTACACCTCAGGCTCTACGGGATACGAGCAGTACTTC,CASSYTSGSTGYEQYF
.,TRBV3-1,TRBJ2-4,TRBD1,TGTGCCAGCTCCGGCGTGGACAGGGACCGTAAAGCCAAAAACATTCAGTACTTC,CASSGVDRDRKAKNIQYF
.,TRBV28,TRBJ2-5,TRBD1,TGTGCCAGCAGTCCGCCGGGACAGGGTAGAGAGACCCAGTACTTC,CASSPPGQGRETQYF
few,TRBV12-3/TRBV12-4,TRBJ1-1,.,TGTGCCAGCAGCCAAAGGGGCGCGGGCACTGAAGCTTTCTTT,CASSQRGAGTEAFF
.,TRBV6-5,TRBJ1-2,.,TGTGCCAGCAGTTACTCGAGGGGGGCAGAGATCTATGGCTACACCTTC,CASSYSRGAEIYGYTF
few,TRBV29-1,TRBJ2-5,TRBD2,TGCAGCGTCCGGGGGGGCCCCCAAGAGACCCAGTACTTC,CSVRGGPQETQYF
few,TRBV5-1,TRBJ2-5,TRBD2,TGCGCCAGCAGCTGGAGTAGCGGGAGCTTAGGGGAGACCCAGTACTTC,CASSWSSGSLGETQYF
.,TRBV29-1,TRBJ2-6,TRBD1,TGCAGCGTACCAACCATTGACAGGGGGCGGCCTGGGGCCAACGTCCTGACTTTC,CSVPTIDRGRPGANVLTF
.,TRBV7-2,TRBJ2-5,.,TGTGCCAGCAGCTCCCCCATGGGGACATATGGCCAAGAGACCCAGTACTTC,CASSSPMGTYGQETQYF
few,TRBV12-3/TRBV12-4,TRBJ2-1,TRBD1,TGTGCCAGCAGTTCAACAGGGGACAATGAGCAGTTCTTC,CASSSTGDNEQFF
.,TRBV7-9,TRBJ2-2,.,TGTGCCAGCGACAGGCGGCAGGGTGACACCGGGGAGCTGTTTTTT,CASDRRQGDTGELFF
.,TRBV20-1,TRBJ2-3,.,TGCAGTGCTAGAGATATAGAAGGGGGACTAGATACGCAGTATTTT,CSARDIEGGLDTQYF
.,TRBV20-1,TRBJ2-7,TRBD1,TGCAGTGGGAAGGGGACAGGGTCAACCTACGAGCAGTACTTC,CSGKGTGSTYEQYF
once,TRBV11-2,TRBJ2-1,.,TGTGCCAGCAGCTTAGTAGATATCGGGAACCCCGGGGGTGAGCAGTTCTTC,CASSLVDIGNPGGEQFF
few,TRBV11-2,TRBJ2-7,TRBD1,TGTGCCAGCGGACTCCAAAGGGGACAGGGGGCGCGGGAGCAGTACTTC,CASGLQRGQGAREQYF
.,TRBV29-1,TRBJ2-4,TRBD2,TGCAGCGTTGCGTCTAGCGGGGGGAGGGCTGCCAAAAACATTCAGTACTTC,CSVASSGGRAAKNIQYF
.,TRBV7-2,TRBJ2-7,.,TGTGCCAGCAGAGGAGGGCGGAGACAGACCTACGAGCAGTACTTC,CASRGGRRQTYEQYF
few,TRBV7-9,TRBJ2-1,.,TGTGCCAGCAGCTTGACGACCCTAAGACAGTTCTTC,CASSLTTLRQFF
many,TRBV7-9,TRBJ1-4,.,TGTGCCAGCAGCTCCGATGAAAAACTGTTTTTT,CASSSDEKLFF
.,TRBV4-3,TRBJ2-1,TRBD2,TGCGCCAGCAGTCCCGGGACTAGCCTCTACAATGAGCAGTTCTTC,CASSPGTSLYNEQFF
.,TRBV4-2,TRBJ2-3,TRBD1,TGTGCCAGCAGCCAAGATTGGGACAGGGTGAATACGCAGTATTTT,CASSQDWDRVNTQYF